The text below deals with one TCR beta chain. Its antigen is as yet unknown. This may come from a read error, since a much larger clone is one base off. The CDR3 is made up of 12 amino acids. Germline V gives CDR1 MNHNS, CDR2 SASEGT. The data derive from a study of regulatory T cells in long-lasting Graves disease. The overall study: Graves' disease counted as persistent after over 5 years of antithyroid drugs with positive TSH receptor antibodies.

Findings and limits, study-wide: Persistent disease samples used TRBV28, TRBJ1-2 and TRBJ2-5 preferentially.

Assembly of TCR beta libraries relied on iRepertoire HTBI primers together with Arm-PCR of CDR3 regions. Using its own MiXCR run on the multiplex PCR reads, TCRdb lists one record per CDR3 protein. This sample has roughly 400,000 distinct CDR3 sequences, with 21% found just once. The time point is: persistent/refractory GD, antithyroid drugs over 5 years with positive TRAb. PBMC RNA served as the TCR library source. The sequencing used peripheral blood mononuclear cells (PBMCs), collected when the disease was refractory, from a patient treated with antithyroid drugs. The rearrangement links TRBV6-1 to TRBJ2-2; D remains ambiguous. The sequence was obtained from a female donor with Graves disease. The CDR3 is CAGRETTGELFF. The CDR3 DNA follows: TGTGCCGGCAGAGAGACGACCGGGGAGCTGTTTTTT.